This record covers a single TCR beta chain. This entry comes from a study of blood T cell repertoires in COVID-19. Study-level background: Both acute and convalescent COVID-19 samples were obtained from the United States, Italy and Spain. Sources were T cells, B-cell-depleted T cells, or PBMCs; the material itself was cDNA or gDNA.

Participants, about 18 to 90 years old, spanned fewer than 30 US areas. Participants reported their clinical history, and cohort assignment relied on those reports. The repertoire was sequenced with immunoSEQ multiplex PCR; TCRdb's copy has only in-frame clones and lacks some. The repertoire has approximately 300,000 clones, roughly nine tenths of them found once; the top ten carry about 18%. The CDR3 consists of 13 residues. Trimming cost V 5 bases and J 1 base, with 8 bases left between them. From germline, CDR1 is MDHEN and CDR2 SYDVKM. The material sequenced was PBMCs or T cells enriched from blood (not recorded which). The receptor comes from a woman aged 25 to 39 who had recovered from COVID-19. The J gene is TRBJ1-1, the V gene TRBV28; tentatively, D is TRBD1 (5 bases). In DNA form, the CDR3 reads TGTGCCAGCAGTCAGGGAACGAACACTGAAGCTTTCTTT. It encodes CASSQGTNTEAFF.